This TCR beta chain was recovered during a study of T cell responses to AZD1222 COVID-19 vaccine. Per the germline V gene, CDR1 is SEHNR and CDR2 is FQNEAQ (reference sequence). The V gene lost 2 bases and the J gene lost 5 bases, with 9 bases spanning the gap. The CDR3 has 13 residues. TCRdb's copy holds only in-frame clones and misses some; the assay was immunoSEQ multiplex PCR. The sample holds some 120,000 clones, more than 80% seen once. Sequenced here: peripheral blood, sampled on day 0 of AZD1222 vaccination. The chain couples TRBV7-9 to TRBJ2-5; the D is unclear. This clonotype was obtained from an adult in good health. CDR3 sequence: CASSLRARETQYF. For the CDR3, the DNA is TGTGCCAGCAGCTTAAGGGCCCGGGAGACCCAGTACTTC.